These 30 T cell receptor beta chains were sequenced from one sample in a study of radiation and T cells in renal cell carcinoma (dated by TCRdb to 2018 to 2020). Receptor libraries were prepared by the immunoSEQ multiplex PCR assay. The source is immuneACCESS, and TCRdb retained only in-frame sequences with V and J called. Part of the clones is not carried over; for the studies checked, unresolved V genes explain less than half of this, and the remainder is unexplained. The sample profile shows 150,000 to 160,000 clones; roughly 90% of them were found once. In total, the top ten clones hold 10% to 15% of the sample. The intended sense of this specimen's time point label: blood 2 weeks post-SBRT. The treatment or condition label, read with the paper, signifies: 15 Gy SBRT to primary tumor, nephrectomy 4 weeks later. The sequences come from blood, collected from a patient whose treatment included radiotherapy and nephrectomy. These receptor sequences come from a woman aged 50 to 60 with renal cell carcinoma.

This rearrangement joins TRBV5-5 to TRBJ2-2; D remains unclear. V lost 6 bases, J lost 5 bases, and 11 bases lay in between. CDR3 size: 13 residues. From germline, CDR1 is SGHKS and CDR2 YYEKEE (reference sequence). The CDR3 coding sequence is TGTGCCAGCAACTTACTGGCGACCGGGGAGCTGTTTTTT. Encoded protein: CASNLLATGELFF.

This chain joins TRBV4-1 and TRBJ2-7; TRBD2 might be the D (6 bases). Germline CDR1 MGHRA, CDR2 YSYEKL. V was shortened by 0 bases and J by 0 bases, with 12 bases between the two germline ends. This CDR3 comprises 16 residues. The CDR3 is CASSQEVGLNSYEQYF. CDR3 bases: TGCGCCAGCAGCCAAGAAGTGGGACTCAACTCCTACGAGCAGTACTTC.

The rearrangement links TRBV10-2 to TRBJ1-1; the D gene is possibly TRBD1 (6 bases). The germline gives CDR1 WSHSY, CDR2 SAAADI. CDR3 length equals 15 residues. Trimming cost V 6 bases and J 5 bases, with 19 bases left between them. CDR3 protein: CASRGMRGDGTEAFF. The CDR3 DNA sequence: TGCGCCAGCAGGGGAATGAGGGGGGACGGTACTGAAGCTTTCTTT.

The chain carries TRBV19 and TRBJ1-1, with D unclear. Trimming removed 5 bases from V and 0 bases from J, with 4 bases in between. The germline CDR1 and CDR2 sequences are LNHDA and SQIVND (reference sequence). This CDR3 is 12 amino acids long. The CDR3 nucleotides read TGTGCCAGTAGTTATGTGAACACTGAAGCTTTCTTT. Amino acid sequence: CASSYVNTEAFF. The whole variable domain, remainder taken from reference TRBV19 and TRBJ1-1, is DGGITQSPKYLFRKEGQNVTLSCEQNLNHDAMYWYRQDPGQGLRLIYYSQIVNDFQKGDIAEGYSVSREKKESFPLTVTSAQKNPTAFYLCASSYVNTEAFFGQGTRLTVV.

CDR3 sequence reads: CATSRNGPGSGVYDYGYTF. CDR3 nucleotide sequence: TGTGCCACCAGCCGAAACGGCCCGGGGAGCGGTGTGTATGACTATGGCTACACCTTC. The V and J genes are TRBV15 and TRBJ1-2; no definite D call. V gave up 5 bases and J gave up 3 bases, with 28 bases separating them. The germline gives CDR1 LNHNV, CDR2 YYDKDF (reference sequence). The CDR3 extends over 19 amino acids.

This chain joins TRBV18 and TRBJ1-2; D might be TRBD1 (5 bases). CDR1 is KGHSH and CDR2 is LQKENI in the germline V gene. The CDR3 runs 13 residues. Trimming took off 5 bases at V and 1 base at J, with 8 bases between the two ends. CDR3 sequence reads: CASSDQGNYGYTF. CDR3 sequence (DNA): TGTGCCAGCTCAGATCAGGGTAACTATGGCTACACCTTC.

This chain uses TRBV2 with TRBJ2-2; D not certain. Between the trimmed V and J ends, which lost 7 bases and 5 bases, there was a span of 14 bases. The length of the CDR3 is 14 residues. Germline V gene sequence: CDR1 SNHLY, CDR2 FYNNEI. CDR3 residues: CASTSSIGTGELFF. DNA for the CDR3: TGTGCCAGCACCTCTTCAATCGGGACCGGGGAGCTGTTTTTT.

The rearrangement links TRBV2 to TRBJ2-3; TRBD1 matches 9 bases. The germline gives CDR1 SNHLY, CDR2 FYNNEI. CDR3 length equals 13 residues. V shed 7 bases, J shed 5 bases, and the junction held 4 bases outside the gene matches. CDR3 loop: CASNRQGGDTQYF. DNA for the CDR3: TGTGCCAGCAATCGACAGGGGGGAGATACGCAGTATTTT.

The chain carries TRBV19 and TRBJ2-3; D is undetermined. CDR1 LNHDA and CDR2 SQIVND come from the germline V gene (reference sequence). CDR3 size: 14 residues. V was pared by 2 bases and J by 4 bases, with 10 bases between. The chain's CDR3 is CASSISLPPDTQYF. DNA of the CDR3: TGTGCCAGTAGTATAAGCCTGCCCCCAGATACGCAGTATTTT.

The V call is TRBV30, the J call TRBJ1-5; TRBD1 aligns across 9 bases. The germline V gene has CDR1 GTSNPN and CDR2 SVGIG (reference sequence). The CDR3 extends over 13 amino acids. Trimming removed 5 bases from V and 5 bases from J; junction bases left unmatched: 4. The CDR3 nucleotides are TGTGCCTGGGATACAGGGGGCGATCAGCCCCAGCATTTT. It encodes CAWDTGGDQPQHF. Looking up the rest from reference TRBV30 and TRBJ1-5 gives the full variable domain: SQTIHQWPATLVQPVGSPLSLECTVEGTSNPNLYWYRQAAGRGLQLLFYSVGIGQISSEVPQNLSASRPQDRQFILSSKKLLLSDSGFYLCAWDTGGDQPQHFGDGTRLSIL.

J is TRBJ2-2 and V is TRBV5-4, with D unresolved. The V end lost 6 bases, the J end lost 1 base, and 10 bases lay between the germline ends. Germline V gene data show CDR1 as SGHNT and CDR2 as YYREEE (reference sequence). The CDR3 has 14 residues. CDR3 in amino acids: CASKAELNTGELFF. The CDR3 nucleotides read TGTGCCAGCAAGGCCGAACTGAACACCGGGGAGCTGTTTTTT.

This sequence joins TRBV5-8 and TRBJ2-5; 10 bases agree with TRBD1. J was trimmed by 5 bases and V by 4 bases; bases with no gene match: 8. The CDR3 is 15 amino acids. The V gene's germline CDR1 is SGHTS and CDR2 YDEGEE. In DNA form, the CDR3 reads TGTGCCAGCAGCCTTCTGGGACAGGGGTCGGAGACCCAGTACTTC. It translates to CASSLLGQGSETQYF.

V usage is TRBV5-1 and J usage is TRBJ2-2; no clear D. V lost 0 bases and J 0 bases, leaving 6 bases between the germline ends. Germline loops: CDR1 SGHRS, CDR2 YFSETQ. CDR3 size: 15 residues. The CDR3: CASSLGFTNTGELFF. The CDR3 DNA sequence: TGCGCCAGCAGCTTGGGGTTCACGAACACCGGGGAGCTGTTTTTT.

The chain carries TRBV6-5 and TRBJ2-7; a possible D gene is TRBD2 (5 bases). Germline V gene data show CDR1 as MNHEY and CDR2 as SVGAGI. The germline V and J ends were trimmed by 0 bases and 2 bases, with 14 bases remaining between them. CDR3 length: 16 amino acids. The CDR3 nucleotides are TGTGCCAGCAGTTACTCGAGGGTGGGTCCCACCTACGAGCAGTACTTC. Its protein product is CASSYSRVGPTYEQYF.

The V call is TRBV6-1, the J call TRBJ1-1; D call uncertain. CDR3 length equals 11 residues. V was pared by 6 bases and J by 7 bases, with 9 bases between. CDR1 and CDR2 from the germline V gene are MNHNS and SASEGT. As DNA, the CDR3 is TGTGCCAGCAGCTCCGAATTTGAAGCTTTCTTT. Translating gives CASSSEFEAFF.

The J gene is TRBJ1-2, the V gene TRBV7-2; possible D gene TRBD1, 6 bases. Trimming left V 4 bases short and J 13 bases short, with 13 bases between. CDR3 size: 11 residues. From germline, CDR1 is SGHTA and CDR2 FQGNSA. The CDR3 loop reads CASSSRGGITF. CDR3 in DNA: TGTGCCAGCAGCTCCCGGGGGGGCATCACCTTC.

The chain uses TRBV18 and TRBJ1-1; the D is unclear. In germline, CDR1 is KGHSH, CDR2 LQKENI. Trimming removed 1 base from V and 1 base from J, with 13 bases in between. This CDR3 has 16 amino acids. The chain's CDR3 is CASSPLSGSQNTEAFF. DNA of the CDR3: TGTGCCAGCTCACCACTAAGCGGCAGTCAGAACACTGAAGCTTTCTTT.

This clone showed up just once. V is TRBV15 and J is TRBJ2-3; no clear D gene. This CDR3 is built from 15 residues. V was trimmed by 1 base and J by 0 bases, leaving 8 bases between them. The germline V gene encodes CDR1 LNHNV and CDR2 YYDKDF (reference sequence). The CDR3 here is CATSRVLTSTDTQYF. CDR3 nucleotides: TGTGCCACCAGCAGAGTCCTAACTAGCACAGATACGCAGTATTTT.

V usage is TRBV19 and J usage is TRBJ2-3; 10 positions match TRBD1. V dropped 3 bases and J dropped 5; count of bases not matched to a gene: 5. CDR1 LNHDA and CDR2 SQIVND come from the germline V gene (reference sequence). The CDR3 has 15 amino acids. In DNA form, the CDR3 reads TGTGCCAGTAGTATGATGACAGGGGGCTTAGATACGCAGTATTTT. It is translated as CASSMMTGGLDTQYF.

The chain recombines TRBV5-6 with TRBJ2-2, with 8 bases fitting TRBD1. With V trimmed by 1 base and J by 6 bases, 11 bases remained unmatched. Germline-derived CDR1 and CDR2 are SGHDT and YYEEEE. The CDR3 sequence is 17 residues long. The CDR3 DNA sequence: TGTGCCAGCAGCTTGTGGGTGACAGGGGTCTTTGCCGGGGAGCTGTTTTTT. Translating gives CASSLWVTGVFAGELFF. The whole variable domain, filled in from reference TRBV5-6 and TRBJ2-2, reads DAGVTQSPTHLIKTRGQQVTLRCSPKSGHDTVSWYQQALGQGPQFIFQYYEEEERQRGNFPDRFSGHQFPNYSSELNVNALLLGDSALYLCASSLWVTGVFAGELFFGEGSRLTVL.

The CDR3 sequence is CASSIVGTADTQYF. The CDR3 DNA reads TGTGCCAGTAGTATAGTAGGGACAGCGGATACGCAGTATTTT. The chain carries TRBV19 and TRBJ2-3, with 7 bases fitting TRBD1. CDR3 size: 14 residues. V lost 1 base, J lost 6 bases, and 4 bases stayed unmatched. The germline V gene encodes CDR1 LNHDA and CDR2 SQIVND (reference sequence).

The chain employs TRBV5-1 and TRBJ2-7; TRBD2 agrees at 7 bases. The V gene's germline CDR1 is SGHRS and CDR2 YFSETQ. The CDR3 consists of 13 residues. The V gene end was trimmed by 4 bases and the J gene end by 6 bases; junction bases not matched to a gene: 7. This CDR3 is CASSAGLDSEQYF. The CDR3 region has the DNA TGCGCCAGCAGCGCCGGACTAGATAGCGAGCAGTACTTC.

J is TRBJ1-6 and V is TRBV21-1; the table assigns TRBD1, which was not confirmed against the DNA. TRBV21-1 constitutes a pseudogene. CDR3 length: 17 amino acids. The CDR3 nucleotides are TGTGCCAGCAATACCCGGGACAGGGGGCTCATTAATTCACCCCTCCACTTT. Residues: CASNTRDRGLINSPLHF.

V usage is TRBV7-2 and J usage is TRBJ1-1, with TRBD1 matching over 7 bases. This CDR3 is built from 15 residues. V lost 5 bases and J lost 1; bases outside the gene matches: 7. The germline V gene encodes CDR1 SGHTA and CDR2 FQGNSA. CDR3 in DNA: TGTGCCAGCAGCCCCCGACAGGGTGCGAACACTGAAGCTTTCTTT. This codes for CASSPRQGANTEAFF.

The chain is built from TRBV2 and TRBJ1-6, with D unclear. Germline values: CDR1 SNHLY, CDR2 FYNNEI. V was clipped by 2 bases and J by 0 bases, with 8 bases between them. There are 16 residues in the CDR3. Here the CDR3 reads CASSERRSSYNSPLHF. The DNA for the CDR3 is TGTGCCAGCAGTGAACGGAGGAGCTCCTATAATTCACCCCTCCACTTT.

The rearrangement joins TRBV7-9 to TRBJ2-7; D is possibly TRBD1 or TRBD2 (5 bases each). Trimming cost V 1 base and J 4 bases, with 8 bases left between them. Germline values: CDR1 SEHNR, CDR2 FQNEAQ (reference sequence). This CDR3 has 13 amino acids. The CDR3: CASSLGGTYEQYF. The CDR3 DNA is TGTGCCAGCAGCTTAGGGGGGACGTACGAGCAGTACTTC.

This clone appeared a few times. The chain links TRBV10-1 to TRBJ2-7; 10 nucleotides align to TRBD1. The CDR3 contains 14 residues. Germline V gene lookup returns CDR1 WNHNN and CDR2 SYGVQD (reference sequence). V shed 6 bases, J shed 6 bases, and the junction held 8 bases outside the gene matches. The CDR3 sequence is CASSPGTGEVEQYF. In nucleotides, the CDR3 is TGCGCCAGCAGCCCCGGGACAGGGGAGGTCGAGCAGTACTTC.

J is TRBJ1-5 and V is TRBV13; unclear D gene. V gave up 4 bases and J gave up 5 bases, with 21 bases separating them. The CDR3 is made up of 17 amino acids. The germline CDR1 and CDR2 sequences are PRHDT and FYEKMQ (reference sequence). The CDR3 here is CASSSRAVWSGDQPQHF. The DNA for the CDR3 is TGTGCCAGCAGCTCTAGGGCCGTTTGGAGTGGGGATCAGCCCCAGCATTTT.

The chain employs TRBV4-3 and TRBJ2-7; the D gene is possibly TRBD1 (5 bases). This CDR3 is 17 amino acids long. Germline-derived CDR1 and CDR2 are LGHNA and YSLEER. V was shortened by 0 bases and J by 0 bases, with 15 bases between the two germline ends. CDR3 residues: CASSQETVWGNSYEQYF. The CDR3 bases are TGCGCCAGCAGCCAAGAAACTGTGTGGGGCAACTCCTACGAGCAGTACTTC.

The chain combines TRBV19 with TRBJ1-4, with 10 positions matching TRBD1. Germline CDR1 LNHDA, CDR2 SQIVND (reference sequence). CDR3 length: 14 residues. V lost 5 bases to trimming and J lost 7 bases; unmatched junction nucleotides: 4. DNA of the CDR3: TGTGCCAGTAGTTTCCGGGACAGGGGTGAAAAACTGTTTTTT. Translating it yields CASSFRDRGEKLFF.